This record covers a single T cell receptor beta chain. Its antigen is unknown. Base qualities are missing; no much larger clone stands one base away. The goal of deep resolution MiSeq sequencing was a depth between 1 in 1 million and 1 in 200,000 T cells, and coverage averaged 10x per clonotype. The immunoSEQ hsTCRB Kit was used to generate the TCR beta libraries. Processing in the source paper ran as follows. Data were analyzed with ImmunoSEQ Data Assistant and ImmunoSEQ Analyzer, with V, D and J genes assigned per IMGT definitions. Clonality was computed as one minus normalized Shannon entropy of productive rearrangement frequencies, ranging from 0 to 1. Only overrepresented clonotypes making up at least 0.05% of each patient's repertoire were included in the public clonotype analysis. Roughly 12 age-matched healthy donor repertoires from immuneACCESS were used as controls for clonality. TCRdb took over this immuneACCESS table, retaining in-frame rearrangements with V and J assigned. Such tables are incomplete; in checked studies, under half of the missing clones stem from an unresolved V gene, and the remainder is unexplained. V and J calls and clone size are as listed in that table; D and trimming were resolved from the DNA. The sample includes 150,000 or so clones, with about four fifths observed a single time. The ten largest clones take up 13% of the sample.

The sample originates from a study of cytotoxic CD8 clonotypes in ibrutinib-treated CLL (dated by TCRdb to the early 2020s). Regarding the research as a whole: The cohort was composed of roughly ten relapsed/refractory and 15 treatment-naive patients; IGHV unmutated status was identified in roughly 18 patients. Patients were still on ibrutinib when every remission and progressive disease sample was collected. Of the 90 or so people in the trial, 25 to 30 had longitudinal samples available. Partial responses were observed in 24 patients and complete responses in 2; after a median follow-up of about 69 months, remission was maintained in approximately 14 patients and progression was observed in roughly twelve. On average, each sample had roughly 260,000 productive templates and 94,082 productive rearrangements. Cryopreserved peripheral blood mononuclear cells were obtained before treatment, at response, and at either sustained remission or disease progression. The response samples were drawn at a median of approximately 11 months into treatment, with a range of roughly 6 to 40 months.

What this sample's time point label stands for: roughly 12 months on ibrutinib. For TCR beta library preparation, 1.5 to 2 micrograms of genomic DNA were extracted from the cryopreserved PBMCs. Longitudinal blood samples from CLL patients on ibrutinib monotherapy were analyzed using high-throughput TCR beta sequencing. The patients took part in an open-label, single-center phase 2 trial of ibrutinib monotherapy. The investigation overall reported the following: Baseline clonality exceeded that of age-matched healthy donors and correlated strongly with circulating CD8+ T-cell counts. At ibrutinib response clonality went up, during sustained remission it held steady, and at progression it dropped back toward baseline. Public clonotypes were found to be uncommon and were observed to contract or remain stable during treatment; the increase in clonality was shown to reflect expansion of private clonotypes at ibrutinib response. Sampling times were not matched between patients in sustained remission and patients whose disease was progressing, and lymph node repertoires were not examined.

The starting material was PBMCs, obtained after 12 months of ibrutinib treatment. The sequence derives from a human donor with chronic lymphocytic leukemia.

This receptor carries the CDR3 CASSEGGPSSYNEQFF. Here is the DNA: TGTGCCAGCTCAGAGGGCGGACCAAGCTCCTACAATGAGCAGTTCTTC. The chain is encoded by TRBV18 joined to TRBJ2-1; TRBD2 is a possible D gene, resting on 5 matching bases. For CDR1 and CDR2, the germline V gene lists KGHSH and LQKENI. The CDR3 covers 16 residues, taking in both the cysteine and the phenylalanine. Only CDR3 DNA is held: 48 bases, read in frame from base 1. The V end loses 5 bases and the J end loses 0 bases, and a stretch of 14 bases separates them.